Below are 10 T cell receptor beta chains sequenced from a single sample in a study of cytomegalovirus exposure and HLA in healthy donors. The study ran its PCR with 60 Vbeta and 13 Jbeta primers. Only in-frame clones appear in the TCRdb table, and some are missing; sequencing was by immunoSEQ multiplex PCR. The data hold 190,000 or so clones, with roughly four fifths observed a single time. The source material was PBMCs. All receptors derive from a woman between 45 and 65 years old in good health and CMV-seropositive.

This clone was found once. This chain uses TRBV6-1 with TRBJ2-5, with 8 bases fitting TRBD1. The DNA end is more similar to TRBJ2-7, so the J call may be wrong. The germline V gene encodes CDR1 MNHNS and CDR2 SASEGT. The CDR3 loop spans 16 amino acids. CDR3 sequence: CASSEALWTGRGEQYF. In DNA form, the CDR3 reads TGTGCCAGCAGTGAAGCTCTATGGACAGGGAGAGGCGAGCAGTACTTC.

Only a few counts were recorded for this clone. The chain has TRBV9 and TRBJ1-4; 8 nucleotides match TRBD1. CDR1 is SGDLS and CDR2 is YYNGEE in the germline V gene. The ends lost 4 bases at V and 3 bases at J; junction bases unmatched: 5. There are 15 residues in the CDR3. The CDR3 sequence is CASSPQGAPNEKLFF. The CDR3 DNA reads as TGTGCCAGCAGCCCTCAGGGGGCGCCTAATGAAAAACTGTTTTTT.

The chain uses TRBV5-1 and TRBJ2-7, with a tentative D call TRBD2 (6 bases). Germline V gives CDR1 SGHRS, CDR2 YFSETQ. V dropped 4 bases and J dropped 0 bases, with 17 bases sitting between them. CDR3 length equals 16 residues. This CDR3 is CASSPRPGLGSYEQYF. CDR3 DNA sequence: TGCGCCAGCAGCCCGAGACCGGGACTCGGCTCCTACGAGCAGTACTTC. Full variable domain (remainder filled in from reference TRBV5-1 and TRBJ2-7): KAGVTQTPRYLIKTRGQQVTLSCSPISGHRSVSWYQQTPGQGLQFLFEYFSETQRNKGNFPGRFSGRQFSNSRSEMNVSTLELGDSALYLCASSPRPGLGSYEQYFGPGTRLTVT.

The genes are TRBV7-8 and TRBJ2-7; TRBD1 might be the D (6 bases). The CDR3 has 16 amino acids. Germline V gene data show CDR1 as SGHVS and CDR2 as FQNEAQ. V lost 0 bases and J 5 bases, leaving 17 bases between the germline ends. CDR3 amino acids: CASSLALSGDGHEQYF. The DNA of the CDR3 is TGTGCCAGCAGCTTAGCGCTATCAGGGGATGGGCACGAGCAGTACTTC.

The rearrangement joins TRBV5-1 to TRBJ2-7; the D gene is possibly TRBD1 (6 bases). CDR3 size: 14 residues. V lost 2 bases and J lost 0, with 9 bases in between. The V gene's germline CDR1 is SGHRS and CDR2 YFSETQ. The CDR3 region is CASSLTGSSYEQYF. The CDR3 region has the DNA TGCGCCAGCAGCTTAACAGGGAGCTCCTACGAGCAGTACTTC.

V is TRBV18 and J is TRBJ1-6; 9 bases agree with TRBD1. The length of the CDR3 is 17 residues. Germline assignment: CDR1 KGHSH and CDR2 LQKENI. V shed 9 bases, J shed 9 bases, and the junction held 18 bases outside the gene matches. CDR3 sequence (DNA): TGTGCCAGGCTACGGGACAGGGTTTTTCGGCACGTTTCACCCCTCCACTTT. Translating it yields CARLRDRVFRHVSPLHF.

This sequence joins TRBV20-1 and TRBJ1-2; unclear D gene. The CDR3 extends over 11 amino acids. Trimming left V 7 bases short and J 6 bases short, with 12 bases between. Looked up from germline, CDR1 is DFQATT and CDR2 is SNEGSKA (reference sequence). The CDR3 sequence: CSGGRGNGYTF. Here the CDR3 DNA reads TGCAGTGGAGGGCGAGGGAATGGCTACACCTTC.

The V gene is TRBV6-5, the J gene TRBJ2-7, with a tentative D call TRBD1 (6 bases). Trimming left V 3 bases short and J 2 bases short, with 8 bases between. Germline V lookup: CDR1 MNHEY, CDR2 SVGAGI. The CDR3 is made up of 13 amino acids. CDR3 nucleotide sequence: TGTGCCAGCAGTTATGAGGGGGCCTACGAGCAGTACTTC. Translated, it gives CASSYEGAYEQYF.

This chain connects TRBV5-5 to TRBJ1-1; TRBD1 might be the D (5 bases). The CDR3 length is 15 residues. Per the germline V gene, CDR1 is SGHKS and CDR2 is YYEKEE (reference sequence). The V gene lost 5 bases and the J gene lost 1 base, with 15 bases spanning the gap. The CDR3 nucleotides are TGTGCCAGCAGTCCGGAGGGGCGGCCGAACACTGAAGCTTTCTTT. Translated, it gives CASSPEGRPNTEAFF.

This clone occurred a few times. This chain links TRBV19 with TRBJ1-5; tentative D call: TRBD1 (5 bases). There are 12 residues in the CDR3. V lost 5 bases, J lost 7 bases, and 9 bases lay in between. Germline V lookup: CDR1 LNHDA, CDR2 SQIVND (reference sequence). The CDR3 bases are TGTGCCAGTAGTGGCCCAGGGCAGCCCCAGCATTTT. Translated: CASSGPGQPQHF.